This T cell receptor beta chain comes out of a study of tumor-infiltrating lymphocytes in primary liver carcinoma. Germline CDR1 MNHEY, CDR2 SVGAGI. The CDR3 covers 15 residues. The trim removed 0 bases at V and 13 bases at J, leaving 11 bases unmatched. Reverse transcription of approximately 520 ng total RNA with a constant-region primer produced TCR beta cDNA. Three nested multiplex PCR rounds, a slightly modified ARM-PCR method, built the TCR beta libraries. Forward primers for TRBV1-TRBV30 and a C-beta reverse primer served the first two PCR rounds, at about 10 cycles each. From the multiplex PCR reads, TCRdb called clonotypes with MiXCR, one entry per CDR3 protein. This sample carries 35,000 to 40,000 distinct CDR3 sequences, roughly 80% of them seen once, and the ten largest clones take around 40%. Unsorted bulk tissue, about 17-33 mg of it, served as the source for co-extraction of RNA and DNA. Patients had chronic HBV infection and were treatment-naive.

The sequencing sample was made of tumor-adjacent normal liver tissue. V is TRBV6-5 and J is TRBJ2-2, with 7 bases that match TRBD1. The origin of this receptor is a man aged 40-55 years with primary liver carcinoma and hepatitis B virus infection. The CDR3 is CASSYSSTSRGWLFF. In DNA, the CDR3 is TGTGCCAGCAGTTACTCGTCGACTTCCAGGGGGTGGCTGTTTTTT.